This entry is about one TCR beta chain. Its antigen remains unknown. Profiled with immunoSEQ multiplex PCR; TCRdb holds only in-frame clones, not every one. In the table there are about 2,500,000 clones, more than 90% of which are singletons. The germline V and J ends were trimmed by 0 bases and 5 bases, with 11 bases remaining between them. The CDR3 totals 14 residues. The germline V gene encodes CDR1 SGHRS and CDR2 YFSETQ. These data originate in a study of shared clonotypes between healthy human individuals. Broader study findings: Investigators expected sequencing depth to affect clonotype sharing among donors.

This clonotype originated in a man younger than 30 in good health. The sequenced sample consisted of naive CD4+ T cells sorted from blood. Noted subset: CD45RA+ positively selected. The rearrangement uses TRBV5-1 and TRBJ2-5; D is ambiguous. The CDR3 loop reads CASSLANDPETQYF. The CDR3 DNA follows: TGCGCCAGCAGCTTGGCCAACGACCCGGAGACCCAGTACTTC.